This TCR beta chain appears in the sequencing data of a study of shared clonotypes between healthy human individuals. Looking at the study overall: Per donor, CD8 memory used one plate, CD8 naive used two, CD4 memory used three and CD4 naive used three. Broader study findings: Non-shared clonotypes showed lower generation probabilities than clonotypes common to all four donors. Measured sharing among donors was expected to vary with sequencing depth.

CDR3 size: 16 residues. Germline CDR1 and CDR2: SEHNR and FQNEAQ (reference sequence). With 1 base removed from V and 0 bases from J, the gap between germline ends came to 9 bases. Once extracted for a subset, genomic DNA was divided evenly among several immunoSEQ plates. The repertoire was sequenced with immunoSEQ multiplex PCR; TCRdb's copy has only in-frame clones and lacks some. This sample has more than 2 million clones, with 90% to 96% found just once. Remarks on this clone: The antigen is not known.

What was sequenced was naive CD4+ T cells sorted from blood. Documented subset: CD45RA+ positively selected. This receptor was identified in a man younger than 35 in good health. This chain uses TRBV7-9 with TRBJ2-2; D gene unclear. This CDR3 reads CASSLVETPNTGELFF. The DNA for the CDR3 is TGTGCCAGCAGCTTAGTAGAGACGCCGAACACCGGGGAGCTGTTTTTT.